The 14 T cell receptor beta chains below all came from one sample that was sequenced in a study of T cell responses to AZD1222 COVID-19 vaccine. Sequencing used immunoSEQ multiplex PCR; TCRdb keeps in-frame clones, though not all of them. The sample consists of roughly 60,000 clones, more than 60% of them appearing once. The sample was peripheral blood, taken 28 days after the second AZD1222 dose. These receptors were collected from an adult who received the AZD1222 COVID-19 vaccine.

A few counts support this clone. The genes are TRBV6-6 and TRBJ1-1; possibly TRBD1 for D (5 bases). Germline assignment: CDR1 MNHNY and CDR2 SVGAGI (reference sequence). There are 15 residues in the CDR3. V shed 7 bases and J shed 3 bases, with 18 bases lying between them. CDR3 coding DNA: TGTGCCAGCATTCTTCGGGCTGTGGGGGACACTGAAGCTTTCTTT. Amino acid sequence: CASILRAVGDTEAFF.

The chain links TRBV4-2 to TRBJ1-1; D ambiguous. V gave up 1 base and J gave up 10 bases, with 22 bases separating them. The CDR3 is 16 amino acids. The germline CDR1 and CDR2 sequences are LGHNA and YNFKEQ. Here the CDR3 DNA reads TGTGCCAGCAGCCAAGCCACAGAGGTGGATACGGCCGCAGCTTTCTTT. Its translation: CASSQATEVDTAAAFF.

The rearrangement links TRBV6-5 to TRBJ2-5, with 9 bases identical to TRBD2. The CDR3 extends over 13 amino acids. Germline V gene sequence: CDR1 MNHEY, CDR2 SVGAGI. V trimming: 6 bases; J trimming: 5 bases; junction bases outside the gene matches: 4. CDR3 residues: CASSSSGVETQYF. DNA of the CDR3: TGTGCCAGCAGCTCTAGCGGGGTGGAGACCCAGTACTTC.

The chain combines TRBV11-3 with TRBJ2-5, with 13 bases identical to TRBD2. CDR3 length equals 16 residues. In germline, CDR1 is SGHNT, CDR2 YENEEA. Unmatched junction bases numbered 3, after V lost 1 base and J lost 4 bases. The CDR3 protein is CASSLVGLAGPETQYF. In DNA form, the CDR3 reads TGTGCCAGCAGCTTAGTGGGACTAGCGGGGCCAGAGACCCAGTACTTC.

J is TRBJ2-7 and V is TRBV27, with 7 bases fitting TRBD1. In germline, CDR1 is MNHEY, CDR2 SMNVEV (reference sequence). The CDR3 runs to 15 residues. The V gene end was trimmed by 5 bases and the J gene end by 4 bases; junction bases not matched to a gene: 11. The CDR3 sequence: CASSPRQGQLYEQYF. The CDR3 bases are TGTGCCAGCAGTCCACGGCAGGGACAGCTATACGAGCAGTACTTC.

CDR3 residues: CASSQDGTDHGYTF. CDR3 bases: TGCGCCAGCAGCCAAGACGGGACAGACCATGGCTACACCTTC. The chain is built from TRBV4-1 and TRBJ1-2; TRBD1 matches at 7 bases. CDR1 MGHRA and CDR2 YSYEKL come from the germline V gene. After removal of 0 bases from V and 6 bases from J, the junction contained 4 bases not matched to a gene. The CDR3 is 14 residues long.

The gene calls are TRBV7-2 and TRBJ2-5; a possible D gene is TRBD2 (6 bases). CDR1 and CDR2 (germline): SGHTA, FQGNSA. With 3 bases removed from V and 1 base from J, the gap between germline ends came to 12 bases. This CDR3 has 15 amino acids. The CDR3 sequence: CASSFTGTGQETQYF. For the CDR3, the DNA is TGTGCCAGCAGCTTTACCGGGACTGGCCAAGAGACCCAGTACTTC.

About this clone itself: At the DNA level, this CDR3 is encoded by other sequences in the same sample as well. The V gene is TRBV5-1, the J gene TRBJ2-6; D gene ambiguous. The CDR3 runs 14 residues. Germline loops: CDR1 SGHRS, CDR2 YFSETQ. Between the trimmed V and J ends, which lost 3 bases and 0 bases, there was a span of 4 bases. The CDR3 is CASSSGSGANVLTF. The DNA of the CDR3 is TGCGCCAGCAGCTCGGGCTCTGGGGCCAACGTCCTGACTTTC.

This chain uses TRBV13 with TRBJ2-3, with D possibly TRBD1 on 5 matching bases. Germline V gene lookup returns CDR1 PRHDT and CDR2 FYEKMQ (reference sequence). Trimming removed 5 bases from V and 3 bases from J, with 9 bases in between. CDR3 length: 13 residues. Here the CDR3 reads CASSPQGTDTQYF. CDR3 DNA: TGTGCCAGCAGCCCCCAGGGTACAGATACGCAGTATTTT.

The chain has TRBV9 and TRBJ2-3; 11 nucleotides align to TRBD2. Looked up from germline, CDR1 is SGDLS and CDR2 is YYNGEE. V shed 0 bases and J 0 bases; nucleotides not matched to a gene: 6. This CDR3 spans 18 amino acids. The CDR3 reads CASSVGRLAGTSTDTQYF. The CDR3 nucleotides are TGTGCCAGCAGCGTAGGGAGACTAGCGGGGACTAGCACAGATACGCAGTATTTT.

V and J are TRBV6-2 or TRBV6-3 and TRBJ1-1, with TRBD1 as a possible D gene (5 bases). Looked up from germline, CDR1 is MNHEY and CDR2 is SVGEGT. CDR3 size: 16 residues. V lost 5 bases, J lost 1 base, and 17 bases lay in between. The CDR3 here is CASSPSRGAGNTEAFF. DNA of the CDR3: TGTGCCAGCAGTCCCTCGCGCGGGGCGGGGAACACTGAAGCTTTCTTT.

The chain is built from TRBV7-8 and TRBJ2-1, with D perhaps TRBD2 (5 bases). There are 14 residues in the CDR3. V lost 2 bases and J 10 bases, leaving 15 bases between the germline ends. CDR1 and CDR2 from the germline V gene are SGHVS and FQNEAQ. The CDR3 here is CASSLRETAEEQFF. The CDR3 DNA reads TGTGCCAGCAGCTTAAGGGAGACGGCGGAGGAGCAGTTCTTC.

This chain links TRBV5-1 with TRBJ2-4; 10 bases fit TRBD2. The germline V gene has CDR1 SGHRS and CDR2 YFSETQ. The CDR3 has 16 amino acids. V lost 4 bases to trimming and J lost 0 bases; unmatched junction nucleotides: 4. Here the CDR3 DNA reads TGCGCCAGCAGCCCCGGACTAGCGGTAGCCAAAAACATTCAGTACTTC. Translating gives CASSPGLAVAKNIQYF.

This chain links TRBV18 with TRBJ1-6; D gene unclear. V was trimmed by 6 bases and J by 1 base, leaving 10 bases between them. From germline, CDR1 is KGHSH and CDR2 LQKENI. The CDR3 has 15 residues. CDR3 region: CASSPGDSYNSPLHF. The CDR3 region has the DNA TGTGCCAGCTCCCCGGGAGATTCCTATAATTCACCCCTCCACTTT.